The 16 T cell receptor beta chains below all came from one sample that was sequenced in a study of T cell changes during pregnancy in multiple sclerosis (dated by TCRdb to the late 2010s). The protocol used for the library was the immunoSEQ multiplex PCR assay. TCRdb stores this immuneACCESS table with in-frame sequences only. Part of the clones is absent; in the studies checked, under half of the shortfall reflects unresolved V genes, and no reason is known for the rest. Recorded for this sample are some 87,000 clones; around 92% of them occurred a single time. 2.6% of the sample lies in the top ten. The material sequenced was peripheral blood, taken in the first trimester of pregnancy. The source of these receptors is a female donor with multiple sclerosis, enrolled in a pregnancy study.

The CDR3 loop reads CASSQATGNTEAFF. In nucleotides, the CDR3 is TGTGCCAGCAGCCAAGCTACGGGGAACACTGAAGCTTTCTTT. V usage is TRBV4-2 and J usage is TRBJ1-1; D gene uncertain. This CDR3 comprises 14 residues. The V and J ends lost 1 base and 1 base respectively, with 7 bases between them. Per germline, CDR1 LGHNA and CDR2 YNFKEQ.

The CDR3 is CASSAGLAGVETQYF. CDR3 sequence (DNA): TGTGCCAGCAGCGCTGGACTAGCGGGAGTAGAGACCCAGTACTTC. This sequence joins TRBV9 and TRBJ2-5; 13 bases align to TRBD2. The germline V gene encodes CDR1 SGDLS and CDR2 YYNGEE. The junction had 3 bases not matched to a gene; V was cut back by 3 bases and J by 4 bases. The CDR3 has 15 residues.

This rearrangement joins TRBV29-1 to TRBJ1-1; D ambiguous. Germline V CDR1 and CDR2: SQVTM, ANQGSEA. This CDR3 has 13 amino acids. The V and J ends lost 3 bases and 1 base respectively, with 9 bases between them. The CDR3 DNA reads TGCAGCGTTGAGTACATGTGGAACACTGAAGCTTTCTTT. Its translation is CSVEYMWNTEAFF.

The chain joins TRBV7-2 to TRBJ1-2; D is unclear. The CDR3 extends over 14 amino acids. Per germline, CDR1 SGHTA and CDR2 FQGNSA. The V gene lost 7 bases and the J gene lost 7 bases, with 19 bases spanning the gap. In DNA, the CDR3 is TGTGCCAGCAACCTTGACTACTTCAAGCGTGGCTACACCTTC. Translated: CASNLDYFKRGYTF.

The chain carries TRBV5-4 and TRBJ2-7; the D is unclear. Germline assignment: CDR1 SGHNT and CDR2 YYREEE (reference sequence). V was trimmed by 4 bases and J by 5 bases, leaving 10 bases between them. The CDR3 sequence is 12 residues long. CDR3 coding DNA: TGTGCCAGCAGCCGACTTTTGGACGAGCAGTACTTC. It codes for CASSRLLDEQYF.

This clone was recorded only once. This rearrangement joins TRBV2 to TRBJ2-2, with TRBD2 matching 9 bases. This CDR3 has 16 residues. The junction had 7 bases not matched to a gene; V was cut back by 4 bases and J by 4 bases. The germline V gene has CDR1 SNHLY and CDR2 FYNNEI. The CDR3 here is CASSAPGLAGTGELFF. For the CDR3, the DNA is TGTGCCAGCAGTGCTCCGGGACTAGCAGGCACCGGGGAGCTGTTTTTT.

The V gene is TRBV7-2, the J gene TRBJ2-7; 13 positions match TRBD2. The CDR3 covers 18 residues. V dropped 0 bases and J dropped 4; count of bases not matched to a gene: 9. The germline CDR1 and CDR2 sequences are SGHTA and FQGNSA. DNA of the CDR3: TGTGCCAGCAGCTTAGCCCCTCAACTAGCGGGAGGGGGTTACGAGCAGTACTTC. Residues: CASSLAPQLAGGGYEQYF.

The chain couples TRBV20-1 to TRBJ2-3, with TRBD2 identical over 7 bases. CDR3 length: 10 residues. Germline lookup yields CDR1 DFQATT and CDR2 SNEGSKA (reference sequence). The CDR3 loop reads CRRAGDTQYF. CDR3 bases: TGCAGGAGAGCGGGGGATACGCAGTATTTT.

This clone was counted between two and nine times. The V and J genes are TRBV28 and TRBJ1-5, with no clear D. The CDR3 sequence is 14 residues long. The V and J ends lost 6 bases and 0 bases respectively, with 9 bases between them. Per germline, CDR1 MDHEN and CDR2 SYDVKM. CDR3 amino acids: CASSQVYSNQPQHF. The CDR3 DNA is TGTGCCAGCAGCCAGGTTTATAGCAATCAGCCCCAGCATTTT. The full variable domain, with the rest looked up from reference TRBV28 and TRBJ1-5, is DVKVTQSSRYLVKRTGEKVFLECVQDMDHENMFWYRQDPGLGLRLIYFSYDVKMKEKGDIPEGYSVSREKKERFSLILESASTNQTSMYLCASSQVYSNQPQHFGDGTRLSIL.

The CDR3 loop is CASSGSGTSVGGELFF. The DNA of the CDR3 is TGTGCCAGCAGTGGGTCCGGGACTAGCGTTGGCGGGGAGCTGTTTTTT. The V call is TRBV6-1, the J call TRBJ2-2; 10 bases align to TRBD2. CDR1 is MNHNS, CDR2 SASEGT, per germline. The length of the CDR3 is 16 residues. The V segment lost 4 bases and the J segment 7 bases; nucleotides outside the gene matches: 9.

This clone has at least ten counts. The chain uses TRBV19 and TRBJ1-5; 9 bases are a match to TRBD1. Germline V lookup: CDR1 LNHDA, CDR2 SQIVND (reference sequence). CDR3 length: 15 amino acids. With 7 bases clipped from V and 0 bases from J, the junction kept 4 bases outside the gene matches. As DNA, the CDR3 is TGTGCCAGTAAGGGGACAGGGACTAGCAATCAGCCCCAGCATTTT. This encodes CASKGTGTSNQPQHF.

The chain employs TRBV5-1 and TRBJ2-5; maybe TRBD1 (5 bases). The CDR3 has 13 residues. V was clipped by 6 bases and J by 5 bases, with 14 bases between them. Germline CDR1 SGHRS, CDR2 YFSETQ. The CDR3 DNA is TGCGCCAGCAATGACAGAGTCCGGGAGACCCAGTACTTC. Residues: CASNDRVRETQYF.

CDR3 in amino acids: CASSYRTSGPWGQQYF. The CDR3 bases are TGTGCCAGCAGTTATCGGACTAGCGGTCCTTGGGGCCAGCAGTACTTC. The chain combines TRBV5-4 with TRBJ2-7; 10 nucleotides match TRBD2. The trim removed 5 bases at V and 8 bases at J, leaving 16 bases unmatched. Germline loops: CDR1 SGHNT, CDR2 YYREEE (reference sequence). The CDR3 totals 16 residues.

The chain combines TRBV9 with TRBJ2-3, with 9 bases identical to TRBD2. Germline CDR1 and CDR2: SGDLS and YYNGEE. Unmatched junction bases numbered 17, after V lost 3 bases and J lost 0 bases. This CDR3 spans 20 amino acids. CDR3 DNA sequence: TGTGCCAGCAGCGCTCAACCTCCCAGCGGGAGGTCAACTAGCACAGATACGCAGTATTTT. The encoded protein is CASSAQPPSGRSTSTDTQYF.

The gene calls are TRBV5-6 and TRBJ2-3; 9 bases agree with TRBD2. The CDR3 has 16 residues. The ends lost 0 bases at V and 2 bases at J; junction bases unmatched: 4. Germline lookup yields CDR1 SGHDT and CDR2 YYEEEE. DNA of the CDR3: TGTGCCAGCAGCTTGGTCGCGGGAGGGCCCACAGATACGCAGTATTTT. It encodes CASSLVAGGPTDTQYF.

On this clone itself: Relative to the germline gene, one junction end is altered; a read error may explain this. The V and J genes are TRBV28 and TRBJ1-2, with a tentative D call TRBD1 (5 bases). The CDR3 contains 12 residues. CDR1 and CDR2 from the germline V gene are MDHEN and SYDVKM. As DNA, the CDR3 is TGTGCCAGCAGTTTCCTGGCGGGGCCGCGTGGCTTC. Its translation is CASSFLAGPRGF.